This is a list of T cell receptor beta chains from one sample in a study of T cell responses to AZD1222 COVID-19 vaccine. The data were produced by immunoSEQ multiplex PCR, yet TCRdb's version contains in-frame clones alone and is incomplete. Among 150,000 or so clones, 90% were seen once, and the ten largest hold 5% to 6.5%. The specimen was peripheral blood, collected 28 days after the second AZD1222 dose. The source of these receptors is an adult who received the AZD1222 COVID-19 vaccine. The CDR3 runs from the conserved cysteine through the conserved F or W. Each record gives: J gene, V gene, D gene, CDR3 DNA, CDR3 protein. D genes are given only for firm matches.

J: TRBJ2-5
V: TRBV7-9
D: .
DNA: TGTGCCAGCAGCTTTAGTCAGCGCCAGAAAGAGACCCAGTACTTC
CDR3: CASSFSQRQKETQYF

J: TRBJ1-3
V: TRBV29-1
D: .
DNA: TGCAGCGTTGTACCCGGGGCTGGAAACACCATATATTTT
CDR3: CSVVPGAGNTIYF

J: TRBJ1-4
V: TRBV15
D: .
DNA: TGTGCCACCAGCGACCGGGGCAGGCGTACAACTAATGAAAAACTGTTTTTT
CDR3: CATSDRGRRTTNEKLFF

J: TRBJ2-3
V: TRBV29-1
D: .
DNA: TGCAGCGTTGGTCCGGACGGGGACGATACGCAGTATTTT
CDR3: CSVGPDGDDTQYF

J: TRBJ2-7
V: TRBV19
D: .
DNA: TGTGCCAGTAGTAGCCAGGGGGGTTCCTACGAGCAGTACTTC
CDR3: CASSSQGGSYEQYF

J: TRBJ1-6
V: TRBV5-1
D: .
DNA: TGCGCCAGCACATACAGGGTTGGCTCACCCCTCCACTTT
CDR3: CASTYRVGSPLHF

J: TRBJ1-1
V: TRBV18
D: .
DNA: TGTGCCAGCTCACCACCTAGTCAGGGGACGAACACTGAAGCTTTCTTT
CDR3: CASSPPSQGTNTEAFF

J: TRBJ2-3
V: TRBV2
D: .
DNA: TGTGCCAGCTCCCCCTGGGTTGGGGCTAGCACAGATACGCAGTATTTT
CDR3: CASSPWVGASTDTQYF

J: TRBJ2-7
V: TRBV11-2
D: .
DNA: TGTGCCAGCAGCTTAGATTCGACAGAGGGCGAGCAGTACTTC
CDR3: CASSLDSTEGEQYF

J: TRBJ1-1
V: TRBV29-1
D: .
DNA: TGCAGCGTTGAAGACGGGTTGAACACTGAAGCTTTCTTT
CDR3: CSVEDGLNTEAFF

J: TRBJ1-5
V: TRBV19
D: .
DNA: TGTGCCAGTAGTCCTCAAGTCGCAAGCCAGCCCCAGCATTTT
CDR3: CASSPQVASQPQHF

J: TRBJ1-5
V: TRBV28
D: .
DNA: TGTGCCAGCAGTTTATCCCGGAGACCACCTAAGGCGCCCCAGCATTTT
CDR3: CASSLSRRPPKAPQHF

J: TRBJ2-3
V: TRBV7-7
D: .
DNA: TGTGCCAGCAGCTCGTGGGTCGGGGATACGCAGTATTTT
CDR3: CASSSWVGDTQYF